This TCR beta chain derives from a study of cytotoxic CD8 clonotypes in ibrutinib-treated CLL. Study summary: Patients attained 25 or so partial and 2 complete responses; at median 68 months, about 14 remained remitted while roughly 12 progressed. Study findings and constraints: A rise in clonality was seen at ibrutinib response, and a fall back toward baseline was seen at progression. On treatment, the uncommon public clonotypes contracted or remained stable.

This table comes from immunoSEQ multiplex PCR, and its TCRdb copy is limited to in-frame clones, with some not included. The repertoire consists of around 30,000 clones, with approximately 54% occurring once and the leading ten covering over 4.5%. With respect to this clone: The antigen is unknown.

The TCR originated in a human donor with chronic lymphocytic leukemia. The sample here was PBMCs, taken before ibrutinib treatment.

The CDR3 bases are TGTGCCAGTAGGTCCCAGTATAGCAATCAGCCCCAGCATTTT. Its protein product is CASRSQYSNQPQHF. This chain links TRBV19 with TRBJ1-5; D is uncertain. Germline CDR1 LNHDA, CDR2 SQIVND (reference sequence). Trimming pared 6 bases from V and 0 bases from J, leaving 9 bases between. The CDR3 contains 14 residues.